One and the same sample provided the 13 T cell receptor beta chains below, sequenced in a study of blood T cell repertoires in COVID-19. This table comes from immunoSEQ multiplex PCR, and its TCRdb copy is limited to in-frame clones, with some not included. The sample lists some 190,000 clones; 80% were seen once. The sequenced material came from PBMCs or T cells enriched from blood (not recorded which). The receptors come from a man in his sixties who had been exposed to COVID-19.

This clone has a handful of counts. This chain connects TRBV30 to TRBJ1-6; weak D call: TRBD1 (6 bases). The CDR3 totals 16 residues. Looked up from germline, CDR1 is GTSNPN and CDR2 is SVGIG (reference sequence). V was pared by 0 bases and J by 9 bases, with 18 bases between. The CDR3 protein is CAWSVALGGAGSPLHF. DNA for the CDR3: TGTGCCTGGAGTGTAGCCTTGGGGGGGGCTGGTTCACCCCTCCACTTT.

This clone was counted only a few times. The V call is TRBV19, the J call TRBJ1-2, with D perhaps matching TRBD1 (5 bases). V was shortened by 4 bases and J by 4 bases, with 10 bases between the two germline ends. The CDR3 sequence is 13 residues long. Germline V gives CDR1 LNHDA, CDR2 SQIVND (reference sequence). The CDR3 loop is CASSKDNLYGYTF. CDR3 bases: TGTGCCAGTAGTAAGGACAATCTCTATGGCTACACCTTC.

This clone was detected once. The chain links TRBV10-1 to TRBJ1-4, with a tentative D call TRBD1 (5 bases). CDR3 size: 13 residues. The germline CDR1 and CDR2 sequences are WNHNN and SYGVQD (reference sequence). V was clipped by 3 bases and J by 11 bases, with 13 bases between them. The CDR3, as DNA: TGCGCCAGCAGTGATCCGGGGACTCCGAAACTGTTTTTT. Translation: CASSDPGTPKLFF.

J is TRBJ2-1 and V is TRBV9, with D tentatively TRBD2 (6 bases). Germline V gene lookup returns CDR1 SGDLS and CDR2 YYNGEE. Trimming took 2 bases from V and 3 from J, leaving 9 bases between them. The CDR3 runs to 14 residues. The CDR3 spells CASSVGDFYNEQFF. Written as DNA, the CDR3 is TGTGCCAGCAGCGTCGGGGACTTCTACAATGAGCAGTTCTTC.

CDR3: CASSSTGVGVNEQFF. The CDR3 coding sequence is TGTGCCAGCAGCTCGACAGGGGTAGGGGTCAATGAGCAGTTCTTC. The gene calls are TRBV7-2 and TRBJ2-1; 8 bases agree with TRBD1. The CDR3 length is 15 residues. Looked up from germline, CDR1 is SGHTA and CDR2 is FQGNSA. J lost 6 bases, V lost 4 bases, and 8 bases had no gene match.

This sequence joins TRBV7-2 and TRBJ2-1; 11 positions match TRBD1. The CDR3 is 15 amino acids. The V and J ends lost 4 bases and 5 bases, in that order; junction bases with no gene match: 4. In germline, CDR1 is SGHTA, CDR2 FQGNSA. CDR3 DNA sequence: TGTGCCAGCAGCTCAAGGACAGGGGGCCACAATGAGCAGTTCTTC. Amino acid sequence: CASSSRTGGHNEQFF. The variable domain in full, with the rest retrieved from reference TRBV7-2 and TRBJ2-1, is GAGVSQSPSNKVTEKGKDVELRCDPISGHTALYWYRQSLGQGLEFLIYFQGNSAPDKSGLPSDRFSAERTGGSVSTLTIQRTQQEDSAVYLCASSSRTGGHNEQFFGPGTRLTVL.

Here the CDR3 DNA reads TGTGCCAGCAGCTTAGCCGTTGCAGGGGGCACTGAAGCTTTCTTT. The encoded protein is CASSLAVAGGTEAFF. The chain joins TRBV7-2 to TRBJ1-1, with 7 positions matching TRBD1. Germline values: CDR1 SGHTA, CDR2 FQGNSA. The CDR3 runs to 15 residues. Trimming cost V 0 bases and J 4 bases; bases outside gene matches: 5.

The chain couples TRBV29-1 to TRBJ2-7, with 13 bases lining up with TRBD2. Trimming cost V 2 bases and J 6 bases; bases outside gene matches: 7. CDR3 length: 15 amino acids. The germline gives CDR1 SQVTM, CDR2 ANQGSEA. CDR3 protein: CSVEKGTSGTGEQYF. CDR3 nucleotide sequence: TGCAGCGTTGAAAAAGGGACTAGCGGGACGGGCGAGCAGTACTTC.

V usage is TRBV10-3 and J usage is TRBJ2-7; possibly TRBD1 for D (5 bases). This CDR3 comprises 12 residues. Germline V gene lookup returns CDR1 ENHRY and CDR2 SYGVKD. Between the trimmed V and J ends, which lost 10 bases and 1 base, there was a span of 11 bases. The CDR3 loop is CASDSGSYEQYF. CDR3 sequence (DNA): TGTGCCAGCGACAGTGGGTCCTACGAGCAGTACTTC.

The rearrangement joins TRBV19 to TRBJ1-1, with 12 bases matching TRBD1. The germline V gene has CDR1 LNHDA and CDR2 SQIVND (reference sequence). The CDR3 contains 12 residues. The J segment lost 10 bases and the V segment lost 9 bases, leaving 6 bases of the junction unmatched. The CDR3 sequence: CASRDRGPSAFF. In DNA, the CDR3 is TGTGCCAGCAGGGACAGGGGGCCCTCAGCTTTCTTT. Looking up the rest from reference TRBV19 and TRBJ1-1 gives the full variable domain: DGGITQSPKYLFRKEGQNVTLSCEQNLNHDAMYWYRQDPGQGLRLIYYSQIVNDFQKGDIAEGYSVSREKKESFPLTVTSAQKNPTAFYLCASRDRGPSAFFGQGTRLTVV.

This sequence joins TRBV11-3 and TRBJ2-2, with TRBD2 identical over 7 bases. The CDR3 has 15 amino acids. With V trimmed by 3 bases and J by 5 bases, 6 bases remained unmatched. Germline lookup yields CDR1 SGHNT and CDR2 YENEEA. Written as DNA, the CDR3 is TGTGCCAGCAGCTTGGGAGGGGACGGGACCGGGGAGCTGTTTTTT. This sequence encodes CASSLGGDGTGELFF.

The chain couples TRBV4-3 to TRBJ2-1; 10 bases fit TRBD2. Losses at the gene ends were 0 bases for V and 3 bases for J; bases not matched to a gene: 2. The CDR3 has 16 residues. From germline, CDR1 is LGHNA and CDR2 YSLEER. CDR3 DNA: TGCGCCAGCAGCCAAGAACCTAGCGGGAGCTACAATGAGCAGTTCTTC. Protein: CASSQEPSGSYNEQFF.

V usage is TRBV12-3 or TRBV12-4 and J usage is TRBJ2-7; 8 bases align to TRBD1. The CDR3 length is 12 residues. V was pared by 6 bases and J by 5 bases, with 3 bases of the junction left unmatched. CDR3 nucleotide sequence: TGTGCCAGCAGCCGGACAGGGAACGAGCAGTACTTC. Its protein product is CASSRTGNEQYF.